This T cell receptor (beta chain) originates from a study of shared clonotypes between healthy human individuals. Across the whole study: Donor composition was two women and three men, aged 18 to 49. Study-wide findings and caveats: With few donors, the genetic and exposure-history diversity represented was limited.

As concerns this clone: The antigen remains unidentified.

Profiled with immunoSEQ multiplex PCR; TCRdb holds only in-frame clones, not every one. The data show roughly 410,000 clones, with around 96% seen just once and around 0.29% held by the top ten. HIV-negative, healthy adults without recent acute infections or vaccinations were the donors. Each donor was a Caucasian adult residing in Nashville, Tennessee. The sequence was obtained from a man in his thirties or forties in good health. Sample: memory CD8+ T cells sorted from blood. Regarding subset: CD45RO+ cells pooled with CCR7-negative TemRA cells.

The CDR3 loop reads CASSLYQVQYF. CDR3 DNA: TGTGCCAGCAGTTTATATCAGGTACAGTACTTC. The chain couples TRBV6-7 to TRBJ2-7, with unresolved D. Being an ORF, TRBV6-7 has a function that is uncertain. The CDR3 length is 11 residues. V lost 4 bases and J lost 10, with 11 bases in between.